The present entry profiles one T cell receptor beta chain with its context. It lacks a known antigen. No base quality values were provided; no much bigger clone lies one nucleotide off. This record belongs to a study of long-term antiretroviral therapy in people with HIV (dated by TCRdb to between 2021 and 2024). Study-level background: The earliest samples were collected about a decade before the 2015 WHO recommendation for immediate ART, when ART was typically delayed until CD4 counts fell. A retrospective serial study tested whether ART initiation and durable HIV suppression were associated with changes in peripheral blood TRB repertoire composition and diversity. A total of roughly 200 cryopreserved PBMC samples came from 25 to 35 adults with confirmed HIV infection and were collected serially over a mean of approximately six years (range 1-12). About 40% of the 30 participants with HIV were female. No cross-contamination during QIAcube processing was seen in test extractions of a monoclonal T-cell line run alongside 25 to 35 polyclonal samples. What the research found in general, with its limitations: Limited PBMC availability meant only the TCR beta chain was sequenced, without alpha chain pairing. The repertoire was dominated across all time points by expanded TRB clones identified before ART initiation, although this dominance was seen to fluctuate and to decrease in many PLHIV after ART. The samples were dated from the mid-2000s to the late 2010s, and the ART regimens that were used may be less effective than current ART regimens. Because cell numbers in pre-ART samples were limited, unsorted PBMC were profiled instead of sorted CD4+ and CD8+ T cells. Starting ART was linked to a significant rise in TRB diversity, yet even with long-term ART the diversity remained significantly lower than in transplant donor controls. Inferences about post-ART repertoire changes are limited because no data were available on ART adherence, viral resistance or therapy changes. Compared with controls, HIV repertoires had narrower CDR3 length ranges, and the network structure pointed to an antigen-experienced repertoire that shifted only slightly toward naive after ART.

The immunoSEQ hsTCRB v3.0 assay was used at survey level resolution for TRB variable region sequencing. The targeted TRB sequencing depth was about 35,000-55,000 T-cell genomes per sample. TRB libraries were pooled and sequenced on an Illumina MiSeq using a v3 150-cycle kit. The original methods were these. Repertoire analysis was run in R within a reproducible Nextflow workflow that covered QC, data transformation and analysis. LymphoSeq2, an R package for exploring AIRR-Seq data, was used to implement the custom analyses. A few samples that yielded fewer than 5000 total TRB sequences were excluded, so that 188 HIV repertoires were analyzed. Among the roughly 190 retained HIV repertoires, some 57 were collected before ART initiation and fewer than 150 were collected after ART initiation. Repertoires were downsampled to 5000 TRB nucleotide sequences, with summary statistics averaged over 100 downsampling iterations. Only TRB sequences with CDR3 regions of at least seven amino acids were retained for analysis. Two measures captured diversity: a Shannon entropy-derived clonality score and the Gini coefficient. Repertoire networks linked the top 5000 CDR3 amino acid sequences whenever two sequences differed by an edit distance of one. GLIPH2 predicted antigen specificity groups and MHC restriction for TRB CDR3 amino acid sequences. Known CMV, EBV, HIV or tissue antigen associations were flagged by matching CDR3 amino acid sequences against VDJdb and McPAS-TCR. Pre-ART, post-ART and control groups were compared with Wilcoxon signed-rank tests and Holm-Bonferroni correction. Drawn from immuneACCESS, this table holds only the in-frame rearrangements with V and J called that TCRdb kept. Clones are partly lost; checked studies trace under half to an unresolved V gene and leave the rest unexplained. The D gene and trimming were derived from the DNA, and the V and J assignments and clone size from that table. The sample table shows tens of thousands of clones, and just under 85% are seen once. About 6% of the sample is in the top ten clones.

Clipping removes 4 bases from V and 8 bases from J, with 6 as the unmatched junction base count. Its CDR3 holds 14 amino acids, cysteine through phenylalanine. The DNA shown is the 42-base CDR3, in frame from base 1. The germline V gene encodes CDR1 SGHNT and CDR2 YYREEE (reference sequence). Inclusion was restricted to participants for whom at least one PBMC sample before ART initiation and at least two post-ART samples were available. Treatment was received in the United States of America by all participants with HIV. Before DNA extraction, cryopreserved samples containing roughly 0.85-11 million PBMC were thawed and washed. At the time of the earliest PBMC sample for each participant with HIV, ages ranged from about 23 to 60 years. PBMC samples were contributed by each participant from 1-4 timepoints before ART initiation and 2-8 timepoints after ART initiation, with a median of 7 samples. Serial HIV viral load, CD4+ T-cell count, ART history and demographic data were obtained for every participant. A Qiagen kit on a QIAcube was used to extract genomic DNA from unsorted PBMC, with samples processed in batches of 12.

Rearrangement joined TRBV5-4 to TRBJ1-6; 7 bases in the junction line up with TRBD1. This specimen was unsorted PBMCs, taken 0.7 years before starting antiretroviral therapy. This TCR was sampled from a man aged 30 to 39 with HIV. The CDR3 reads CASSRGTDYSPLHF. In nucleotides, the sequence is TGTGCCAGCAGCCGCGGGACAGACTATTCACCCCTCCACTTT.